The table lists the clone carrying this T cell receptor beta chain with a few counts. No antigen is known for it. This record belongs to a study of early T cells in non-severe SARS-CoV-2 infection. Study at large: Bulk RNA from unsorted whole blood was sequenced; chains were unpaired.

Study-level results: Private and CD4 specificities were missed by VDJdb matching, skewed to anti-spike CD8.

V was shortened by 3 bases and J by 0 bases, with 9 bases between the two germline ends. Germline V gene data show CDR1 as KGHSH and CDR2 as LQKENI. The CDR3 is 16 residues long. Unique molecular identifier tags were affixed to discrete cDNA molecules. In TCRdb, the 5' RACE reads were re-called with MiXCR into one record per CDR3 protein. This sample has roughly 65,000 distinct CDR3 sequences, with around 9.9% found just once. The TCR sequence derives from an adult who was a healthcare worker with PCR-confirmed SARS-CoV-2 infection or an uninfected control (not recorded which). Material: whole blood. V usage is TRBV18 and J usage is TRBJ2-6; no firm D call. The CDR3 is CASSPADFSGANVLTF. In DNA, the CDR3 is TGTGCCAGCTCACCGGCGGATTTCTCTGGGGCCAACGTCCTGACTTTC.